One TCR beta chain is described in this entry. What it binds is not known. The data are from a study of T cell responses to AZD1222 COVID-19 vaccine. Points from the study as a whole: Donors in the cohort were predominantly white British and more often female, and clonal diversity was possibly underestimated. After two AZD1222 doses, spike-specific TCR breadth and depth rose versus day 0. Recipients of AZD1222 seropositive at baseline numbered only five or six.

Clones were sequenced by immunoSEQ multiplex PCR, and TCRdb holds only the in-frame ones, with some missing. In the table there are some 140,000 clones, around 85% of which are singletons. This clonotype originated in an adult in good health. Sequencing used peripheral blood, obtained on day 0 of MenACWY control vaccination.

CDR3 amino acids: CASTEQGRTDTQYF. CDR3 DNA: TGTGCCAGCACCGAGCAGGGCCGCACAGATACGCAGTATTTT. The chain joins TRBV2 to TRBJ2-3, with D maybe TRBD1 (5 bases). This CDR3 region has 14 residues. Germline CDR1 reads SNHLY; CDR2 reads FYNNEI. Trimming cost V 7 bases and J 1 base, with 12 bases left between them.